The rows below give T cell receptor beta chains drawn from one sample of a study of blood T cell repertoires in COVID-19. Profiled with immunoSEQ multiplex PCR; TCRdb holds only in-frame clones, not every one. The sample includes 130,000 or so clones, 80% to 85% of them seen just once. Sequenced: peripheral blood. These receptors were taken from a man in his 60s with acute or convalescent COVID-19. Both conserved end residues are part of each CDR3. D genes are given only for firm matches. The size entry is marked missing in some rows and otherwise reads once, few, many or a size class.

cdr3_length,v_call,j_call,clone_size,d_call,cdr3_aa,cdr3_nt
15,TRBV2,TRBJ2-1,-,TRBD2,CASSGASGSYNEQFF,TGTGCCAGCAGTGGGGCTAGCGGCTCCTACAATGAGCAGTTCTTC
15,TRBV6-5,TRBJ1-1,-,TRBD1,CASTSVSGGNTEAFF,TGTGCCAGCACCTCAGTGTCAGGGGGGAACACTGAAGCTTTCTTT
14,TRBV28,TRBJ2-1,-,-,CASSFLTRSNEQFF,TGTGCCAGCAGTTTTCTTACGCGGTCGAATGAGCAGTTCTTC
16,TRBV7-6,TRBJ2-3,-,-,CASSYWGDGITDTQYF,TGTGCCAGCAGCTACTGGGGGGACGGAATTACAGATACGCAGTATTTT
16,TRBV11-2,TRBJ1-1,-,-,CASSLGQGLRRTEAFF,TGTGCCAGCAGCTTAGGGCAGGGGCTCCGGAGGACTGAAGCTTTCTTT
15,TRBV6-5,TRBJ2-2,-,-,CASSYQAANTGELFF,TGTGCCAGCAGTTACCAAGCGGCGAACACCGGGGAGCTGTTTTTT
12,TRBV19,TRBJ2-7,-,-,CASSIVGYEQYF,TGTGCCAGTAGTATAGTCGGCTACGAGCAGTACTTC
15,TRBV19,TRBJ1-5,once,-,CASSMGAGSNQPQHF,TGTGCCAGTAGTATGGGGGCAGGTTCCAATCAGCCCCAGCATTTT
14,TRBV5-1,TRBJ2-7,once,TRBD1,CASSEDRGMNEQYF,TGCGCCAGCAGCGAGGACAGGGGGATGAACGAGCAGTACTTC
14,TRBV3-1/TRBV3-2,TRBJ1-5,-,-,CASSPGGGNQPQHF,TGTGCCAGCAGCCCGGGAGGGGGCAATCAGCCCCAGCATTTT
17,TRBV19,TRBJ2-3,once,TRBD2,CASSTLRGLAGVDTQYF,TGTGCCAGTAGTACCCTTCGGGGACTAGCGGGAGTGGATACGCAGTATTTT
17,TRBV5-1,TRBJ1-1,-,TRBD1,CASSPRQGALMNTEAFF,TGCGCCAGCAGCCCCCGACAGGGGGCTTTGATGAACACTGAAGCTTTCTTT
16,TRBV4-1,TRBJ2-3,-,-,CASSQDGGAGTDTQYF,TGCGCCAGCAGCCAAGATGGCGGGGCCGGGACAGATACGCAGTATTTT
16,TRBV5-1,TRBJ2-3,-,TRBD2,CASSPTAGGPADTQYF,TGCGCCAGCAGCCCGACAGCGGGAGGGCCAGCTGATACGCAGTATTTT
14,TRBV29-1,TRBJ2-7,-,TRBD2,CSVEWASGSDEQYF,TGCAGCGTTGAGTGGGCTAGCGGGAGTGATGAGCAGTACTTC
13,TRBV12-3/TRBV12-4,TRBJ1-5,few,-,CASSFYSNQPQHF,TGTGCCAGCAGTTTCTACAGCAATCAGCCCCAGCATTTT
13,TRBV12-3/TRBV12-4,TRBJ2-5,-,-,CASSLVRDETQYF,TGTGCCAGCAGCTTGGTCAGGGATGAGACCCAGTACTTC
15,TRBV6-5,TRBJ2-1,-,-,CASSPTSWGDNEQFF,TGTGCCAGCAGCCCCACTAGTTGGGGGGACAATGAGCAGTTCTTC
14,TRBV5-1,TRBJ2-7,-,-,CASSLTGQRYEQYF,TGCGCCAGCAGCTTGACCGGACAGCGCTACGAGCAGTACTTC
15,TRBV5-6,TRBJ1-4,-,-,CASSHQGRYEEKLFF,TGTGCCAGCAGCCACCAGGGCAGGTATGAAGAAAAACTGTTTTTT
17,TRBV24-1,TRBJ2-7,-,-,CATSDSGNREGPYEQYF,TGTGCCACCAGTGATTCGGGTAACAGGGAAGGTCCCTACGAGCAGTACTTC
18,TRBV9,TRBJ1-5,-,-,CASSSPYSWLAGYQPQHF,TGTGCCAGCAGCTCCCCCTATTCGTGGTTGGCAGGCTATCAGCCCCAGCATTTT
17,TRBV30,TRBJ2-1,-,-,CAWSVIRRELKYNEQFF,TGTGCCTGGAGTGTTATTCGTAGGGAGTTAAAATACAATGAGCAGTTCTTC
12,TRBV30,TRBJ1-3,-,-,CALSSSGNTIYF,TGTGCCTTATCGAGCTCTGGAAACACCATATATTTT
14,TRBV24-1,TRBJ2-3,-,TRBD1,CATETGGSGDTQYF,TGTGCCACCGAGACAGGGGGCTCGGGAGATACGCAGTATTTT
13,TRBV29-1,TRBJ1-2,few,-,CSVEIRTSYGYTF,TGCAGCGTTGAAATCAGGACTTCCTATGGCTACACCTTC
14,TRBV5-1,TRBJ1-5,-,TRBD1,CASSPGQGGQPQHF,TGCGCCAGCAGCCCAGGACAGGGCGGTCAGCCCCAGCATTTT
15,TRBV18,TRBJ2-7,-,TRBD2,CASSQGLARLYEQYF,TGTGCCAGCTCACAGGGACTAGCGAGGTTATACGAGCAGTACTTC
15,TRBV4-2,TRBJ1-2,-,TRBD1,CASSQEGQGDYGYTF,TGTGCCAGCAGCCAAGAGGGACAGGGCGACTATGGCTACACCTTC
15,TRBV24-1,TRBJ2-2,-,TRBD2,CATSLGGPGTGELFF,TGTGCCACCAGTCTGGGAGGGCCGGGTACCGGGGAGCTGTTTTTT
12,TRBV7-9,TRBJ2-7,-,TRBD1,CASSLGQGQQYF,TGTGCCAGCAGCTTAGGACAGGGACAGCAGTACTTC
16,TRBV5-1,TRBJ2-7,-,TRBD2,CASSYILAGEPREQYF,TGCGCCAGCAGCTATATACTAGCGGGAGAACCGAGAGAGCAGTACTTC
17,TRBV5-4,TRBJ2-1,-,TRBD2,CASSPTSGRTLNNEQFF,TGTGCCAGCAGCCCTACTAGCGGGAGGACCTTGAACAATGAGCAGTTCTTC
14,TRBV7-2,TRBJ1-1,-,TRBD1,CASSLNAGGNEAFF,TGTGCCAGCAGCTTAAATGCAGGGGGCAATGAAGCTTTCTTT
14,TRBV7-2,TRBJ2-1,-,-,CASSLVHPYNEQFF,TGTGCCAGCAGCTTAGTACATCCATACAATGAGCAGTTCTTC
13,TRBV6-5,TRBJ2-1,few,TRBD2,CASRSSGYNEQFF,TGTGCCAGCCGTTCTAGCGGTTACAATGAGCAGTTCTTC
15,TRBV3-1/TRBV3-2,TRBJ1-2,-,TRBD1,CASSQAGQPIYGYTF,TGTGCCAGCAGCCAAGCGGGACAGCCCATCTATGGCTACACCTTC
15,TRBV9,TRBJ1-4,-,-,CASSAWELGNEKLFF,TGTGCCAGCAGCGCCTGGGAGCTCGGTAATGAAAAACTGTTTTTT
14,TRBV19,TRBJ1-2,-,-,CASSQQQGSAGYTF,TGTGCCAGTAGCCAACAGCAGGGGTCCGCTGGCTACACCTTC
15,TRBV5-8,TRBJ1-2,-,-,CASSRLGPNSRGYTF,TGTGCCAGCAGCCGGTTGGGGCCAAACTCAAGGGGCTACACCTTC
16,TRBV5-5,TRBJ2-7,-,-,CASSIHSWGVRDEQYF,TGTGCCAGCAGCATCCACTCCTGGGGAGTGAGGGACGAGCAGTACTTC
14,TRBV13,TRBJ1-1,-,TRBD1,CASSFGQGGTEAFF,TGTGCCAGCAGCTTCGGACAGGGAGGGACTGAAGCTTTCTTT
15,TRBV5-8,TRBJ1-5,-,-,CASNLGLRHNQPQHF,TGTGCCAGCAACCTGGGACTGCGACACAATCAGCCCCAGCATTTT
14,TRBV19,TRBJ2-3,once,-,CASSIGAGVDTQYF,TGTGCCAGTAGTATCGGCGCAGGGGTGGATACGCAGTATTTT
14,TRBV18,TRBJ2-5,-,-,CASSPLDTQETQYF,TGTGCCAGCTCACCACTAGACACCCAAGAGACCCAGTACTTC
12,TRBV19,TRBJ1-2,-,TRBD1,CANKTGSRGYTF,TGTGCCAACAAGACAGGGTCTCGGGGCTACACCTTC
14,TRBV19,TRBJ1-5,-,TRBD1,CASGVRTGGQPQHF,TGTGCCAGTGGGGTCAGGACAGGTGGACAGCCCCAGCATTTT
15,TRBV5-1,TRBJ2-2,-,TRBD1,CASSLGQGGTGELFF,TGCGCCAGCAGCTTGGGACAGGGTGGAACCGGGGAGCTGTTTTTT
17,TRBV19,TRBJ2-3,-,TRBD1,CASSITGGQGATDTQYF,TGTGCCAGTAGTATTACGGGAGGACAGGGGGCCACAGATACGCAGTATTTT
11,TRBV15,TRBJ2-1,-,-,CATSSAYEQFF,TGTGCCACCAGCAGCGCGTATGAGCAGTTCTTC
13,TRBV10-3,TRBJ1-1,-,-,CAISPDRRTEAFF,TGTGCCATCAGCCCAGACAGGCGGACTGAAGCTTTCTTT